These 27 T cell receptor beta chains were all obtained from the same sample, sequenced in a study of control samples from healthy donors and cancer patients. Sequencing was performed with immunoSEQ multiplex PCR; in TCRdb, only in-frame clones are kept and a portion is missing. The sample includes some 150,000 clones, approximately 92% of them seen just once. The sequenced sample consisted of blood. These TCRs come from a man aged 25 to 40 in good health.

The chain combines TRBV4-1 with TRBJ1-1, with D unclear. Trimming removed 0 bases at V and 3 bases at J, with 17 bases between. The V gene's germline CDR1 is MGHRA and CDR2 YSYEKL. The CDR3 is 17 amino acids. The CDR3 reads CASSQDKIEGWDTEAFF. DNA of the CDR3: TGCGCCAGCAGCCAAGATAAAATCGAGGGTTGGGACACTGAAGCTTTCTTT.

V and J are TRBV7-9 and TRBJ2-1, with D tentatively TRBD1 (6 bases). Germline V CDR1 and CDR2: SEHNR, FQNEAQ (reference sequence). The length of the CDR3 is 15 residues. V was cut by 5 bases and J by 0 bases, with 11 bases left in between. The CDR3 region has the DNA TGTGCCAGCAGCCGCACAGGGAGCTCCTACAATGAGCAGTTCTTC. Residues: CASSRTGSSYNEQFF.

The table lists this clone with a count of one. The chain recombines TRBV27 with TRBJ2-7; 8 bases are shared with TRBD1. The CDR3 length is 14 residues. The germline V gene encodes CDR1 MNHEY and CDR2 SMNVEV (reference sequence). Losses at the gene ends were 4 bases for V and 4 bases for J; bases not matched to a gene: 6. CDR3 protein: CASSSLDRVYEQYF. In DNA, the CDR3 is TGTGCCAGCAGTTCACTGGACAGGGTGTACGAGCAGTACTTC.

The rearrangement uses TRBV5-1 and TRBJ1-2; D uncertain. This CDR3 contains 12 residues. Germline-derived CDR1 and CDR2 are SGHRS and YFSETQ. Trimming shortened V by 0 bases and J by 5 bases, and 5 bases separated the two germline ends. The CDR3 loop is CASSLEDYGYTF. The CDR3 nucleotides are TGCGCCAGCAGCTTGGAGGATTATGGCTACACCTTC.

This rearrangement joins TRBV6-5 to TRBJ2-3, with 11 bases that match TRBD2. Germline CDR1 and CDR2: MNHEY and SVGAGI. The CDR3 extends over 16 amino acids. Trimming at V came to 4 bases and at J to 0 bases, leaving 3 bases not matched to a gene. The CDR3 sequence is CASSSLAGGSTDTQYF. CDR3 nucleotide sequence: TGTGCCAGCAGTTCCCTAGCGGGGGGTAGCACAGATACGCAGTATTTT.

The rearrangement uses TRBV6-5 and TRBJ1-6; TRBD1 aligns across 7 bases. The germline CDR1 and CDR2 sequences are MNHEY and SVGAGI. The CDR3 is 15 amino acids. Trimming cost V 6 bases and J 4 bases; bases outside gene matches: 6. The CDR3 here is CASSRQGAYNSPLHF. The CDR3 bases are TGTGCCAGCAGCCGACAGGGAGCTTATAATTCACCCCTCCACTTT.

V gene TRBV18 combines with J gene TRBJ1-2, with 8 positions matching TRBD1. This CDR3 has 13 amino acids. V dropped 3 bases and J dropped 7; count of bases not matched to a gene: 4. From germline, CDR1 is KGHSH and CDR2 LQKENI. CDR3 protein: CASSPRDRFGYTF. The CDR3 DNA reads as TGTGCCAGCTCACCGCGGGACAGGTTTGGCTACACCTTC. Supplemented by reference TRBV18 and TRBJ1-2, the full variable domain reads NAGVMQNPRHLVRRRGQEARLRCSPMKGHSHVYWYRQLPEEGLKFMVYLQKENIIDESGMPKERFSAEFPKEGPSILRIQQVVRGDSAAYFCASSPRDRFGYTFGSGTRLTVV.

J is TRBJ1-5 and V is TRBV4-2; D is ambiguous. Trimming stripped 1 base from V and 6 bases from J, with 10 bases between. The CDR3 is 14 residues long. Germline CDR1 and CDR2: LGHNA and YNFKEQ. Here the CDR3 DNA reads TGTGCCAGCAGCCAAGGGGCGGGAAGTCAGCCCCAGCATTTT. Encoded protein: CASSQGAGSQPQHF.

The chain has TRBV11-3 and TRBJ2-2; TRBD1 might be the D (6 bases). V lost 5 bases, J lost 5 bases, and 18 bases lay in between. Germline V lookup: CDR1 SGHNT, CDR2 YENEEA. The CDR3 is 16 residues long. The CDR3 coding sequence is TGTGCCAGCAGCCCCCAATCGGGACAAATTACCGGGGAGCTGTTTTTT. This encodes CASSPQSGQITGELFF. Together with reference TRBV11-3 and TRBJ2-2, the CDR3 gives the full variable domain: EAGVVQSPRYKIIEKKQPVAFWCNPISGHNTLYWYLQNLGQGPELLIRYENEEAVDDSQLPKDRFSAERLKGVDSTLKIQPAELGDSAVYLCASSPQSGQITGELFFGEGSRLTVL.

This chain joins TRBV13 and TRBJ2-5, with 9 bases lining up with TRBD1. Germline V gene data show CDR1 as PRHDT and CDR2 as FYEKMQ (reference sequence). The J segment lost 4 bases and the V segment lost 1 base, leaving 7 bases of the junction unmatched. The CDR3 runs to 16 residues. CDR3 in amino acids: CASSLEGQGIGETQYF. CDR3 DNA: TGTGCCAGCAGCTTAGAGGGACAGGGTATAGGAGAGACCCAGTACTTC.

This chain joins TRBV9 and TRBJ1-1; tentative D call: TRBD1 (5 bases). Deletions cut 4 bases from V and 4 bases from J, with 14 bases between. This CDR3 region has 14 residues. Germline CDR1 and CDR2: SGDLS and YYNGEE. CDR3 region: CASSPGTKGTEAFF. In nucleotides, the CDR3 is TGTGCCAGCAGCCCTGGGACTAAGGGCACTGAAGCTTTCTTT.

The V gene is TRBV5-5, the J gene TRBJ2-7; D gene unclear. Germline V lookup: CDR1 SGHKS, CDR2 YYEKEE (reference sequence). V was cut by 2 bases and J by 3 bases, with 6 bases left in between. This CDR3 comprises 12 residues. CDR3 in DNA: TGTGCCAGCAGCTTCGCCTACTACGAGCAGTACTTC. It specifies CASSFAYYEQYF.

V is TRBV7-2 and J is TRBJ2-7; 8 bases align to TRBD1. Germline V gives CDR1 SGHTA, CDR2 FQGNSA. Unmatched junction bases numbered 14, after V lost 5 bases and J lost 2 bases. The CDR3 covers 17 residues. CDR3 residues: CASSRLRTGLGTYEQYF. The CDR3, as DNA: TGTGCCAGCAGCAGACTTAGGACAGGGTTGGGCACCTACGAGCAGTACTTC.

The V call is TRBV5-1, the J call TRBJ2-1; D not certain. CDR1 is SGHRS, CDR2 YFSETQ, per germline. The CDR3 contains 14 residues. Trimming stripped 4 bases from V and 8 bases from J, with 16 bases between. Here the CDR3 reads CASSPGMTSDEQFF. CDR3 DNA: TGCGCCAGCAGCCCAGGAATGACTTCCGATGAGCAGTTCTTC.

V usage is TRBV2 and J usage is TRBJ1-1; 7 bases are a match to TRBD1. V lost 5 bases, J lost 0 bases, and 18 bases stayed unmatched. Germline assignment: CDR1 SNHLY and CDR2 FYNNEI. The CDR3 is made up of 19 amino acids. The CDR3 here is CASSHGAEKRDSLNTEAFF. The CDR3, as DNA: TGTGCCAGCAGTCACGGGGCGGAAAAAAGGGACAGCTTGAACACTGAAGCTTTCTTT.

The chain carries TRBV30 and TRBJ2-3; 9 nucleotides align to TRBD1. Germline V gene data show CDR1 as GTSNPN and CDR2 as SVGIG (reference sequence). The CDR3 is 13 residues long. J was trimmed by 5 bases and V by 8 bases; bases with no gene match: 8. The CDR3: CASTQGARDTQYF. DNA of the CDR3: TGTGCCAGCACACAGGGGGCTCGAGATACGCAGTATTTT. The full variable domain, rest sourced from reference TRBV30 and TRBJ2-3, is SQTIHQWPATLVQPVGSPLSLECTVEGTSNPNLYWYRQAAGRGLQLLFYSVGIGQISSEVPQNLSASRPQDRQFILSSKKLLLSDSGFYLCASTQGARDTQYFGPGTRLTVL.

This chain uses TRBV3-1 (or the pseudogene TRBV3-2) with TRBJ2-6; 8 bases line up with TRBD2. The CDR3 is made up of 17 amino acids. V lost 1 base and J lost 2; bases outside the gene matches: 4. Germline-derived CDR1 and CDR2 are LGHDT and YNNKEL (reference sequence). The CDR3 spells CASSQAPGGAGANVLTF. The CDR3 nucleotides are TGTGCCAGCAGCCAAGCACCGGGGGGGGCTGGGGCCAACGTCCTGACTTTC.

The chain recombines TRBV30 with TRBJ1-6, with 9 bases matching TRBD1. The CDR3 is 18 amino acids. CDR1 and CDR2 from the germline V gene are GTSNPN and SVGIG (reference sequence). V lost 4 bases to trimming and J lost 7 bases; unmatched junction nucleotides: 17. The CDR3 DNA is TGTGCCTGGACGACAAGGTACCGGACAGGGGTTAGGAATTCACCCCTCCACTTT. It specifies CAWTTRYRTGVRNSPLHF.

This chain links TRBV11-2 with TRBJ2-7; TRBD2 aligns across 9 bases. The CDR3 covers 14 residues. Germline V lookup: CDR1 SGHAT, CDR2 FQNNGV. The V gene end was trimmed by 4 bases and the J gene end by 3 bases; junction bases not matched to a gene: 4. Here the CDR3 reads CASSYSGGFYEQYF. The CDR3, as DNA: TGTGCCAGCAGCTATAGCGGGGGCTTCTACGAGCAGTACTTC. Combining the CDR3 with reference TRBV11-2 and TRBJ2-7 gives the whole variable domain EAGVAQSPRYKIIEKRQSVAFWCNPISGHATLYWYQQILGQGPKLLIQFQNNGVVDDSQLPKDRFSAERLKGVDSTLKIQPAKLEDSAVYLCASSYSGGFYEQYFGPGTRLTVT.

A note on this clone: The identical CDR3 is also encoded by other nucleotide sequences in the sample. The rearrangement uses TRBV28 and TRBJ1-1; no definite D call. In germline, CDR1 is MDHEN, CDR2 SYDVKM. V lost 2 bases and J 1 base, leaving 2 bases between the germline ends. The CDR3 has 12 amino acids. In DNA form, the CDR3 reads TGTGCCAGCAGTTTACCGAACACTGAAGCTTTCTTT. This translates into CASSLPNTEAFF.

CDR3 coding DNA: TGTGCCAGCAGTTTCTTCGCAGGGATGGGACAGGTCGGATCGGGCACAGATACGCAGTATTTT. It is translated as CASSFFAGMGQVGSGTDTQYF. The chain has TRBV27 and TRBJ2-3; 8 nucleotides align to TRBD1. Trimming cost V 3 bases and J 1 base; bases outside gene matches: 21. There are 21 residues in the CDR3. CDR1 and CDR2 from the germline V gene are MNHEY and SMNVEV (reference sequence).

The V call is TRBV9, the J call TRBJ1-3; D is unclear. This CDR3 has 15 amino acids. Germline-derived CDR1 and CDR2 are SGDLS and YYNGEE. Trimming cost V 0 bases and J 3 bases, with 10 bases left between them. Here the CDR3 reads CASSVELDYGNTIYF. CDR3 nucleotides: TGTGCCAGCAGCGTAGAACTGGACTATGGAAACACCATATATTTT.

This clone was picked up a small number of times. The chain has TRBV3-1 (or the pseudogene TRBV3-2) and TRBJ1-5; D is unresolved. V lost 4 bases to trimming and J lost 3 bases, with 22 bases between them. The CDR3 extends over 18 amino acids. In germline, CDR1 is LGHDT, CDR2 YNNKEL (reference sequence). The CDR3 bases are TGTGCCAGCAGCCCAAAACCTCCCCCAGTTCACATCAATCAGCCCCAGCATTTT. Its protein product is CASSPKPPPVHINQPQHF.

The CDR3 DNA reads as TGTGCCATCAGCGGGTCGGAGTCCTACAATGAGCAGTTCTTC. Translating it yields CAISGSESYNEQFF. This chain links TRBV10-3 with TRBJ2-1; D remains ambiguous. V lost 6 bases and J lost 1, with 10 bases in between. Germline V gives CDR1 ENHRY, CDR2 SYGVKD. CDR3 size: 14 residues.

The chain has TRBV6-4 and TRBJ2-2, with TRBD2 matching over 9 bases. After removal of 6 bases from V and 3 bases from J, the junction contained 2 bases not matched to a gene. Germline CDR1 reads MRHNA; CDR2 reads SNTAGT. The CDR3 totals 14 residues. DNA for the CDR3: TGTGCCAGCAGCCCTAGCGGGGACACCGGGGAGCTGTTTTTT. As protein: CASSPSGDTGELFF.

The chain recombines TRBV15 with TRBJ2-7, with D maybe TRBD2 (5 bases). CDR1 LNHNV and CDR2 YYDKDF come from the germline V gene (reference sequence). The CDR3 has 16 residues. Trimming took off 1 base at V and 0 bases at J, with 13 bases between the two ends. CDR3 DNA: TGTGCCACCAGCAGAGTTGTCGGACTTGGCTCCTACGAGCAGTACTTC. Translated, it gives CATSRVVGLGSYEQYF. Full variable domain (outside the CDR3, taken from reference TRBV15 and TRBJ2-7): DAMVIQNPRYQVTQFGKPVTLSCSQTLNHNVMYWYQQKSSQAPKLLFHYYDKDFNNEADTPDNFQSRRPNTSFCFLDIRSPGLGDTAMYLCATSRVVGLGSYEQYFGPGTRLTVT.

J is TRBJ2-6 and V is TRBV6-4, with 9 positions matching TRBD1. After removal of 7 bases from V and 3 bases from J, the junction contained 7 bases not matched to a gene. This CDR3 is built from 16 residues. Germline-derived CDR1 and CDR2 are MRHNA and SNTAGT. CDR3 DNA sequence: TGTGCCAGCACTGAGACAGGGGGGAATGGGGCCAACGTCCTGACTTTC. Amino acid sequence: CASTETGGNGANVLTF.